This TCR beta chain emerged from a study of blood T cell repertoires in COVID-19. Overall study: PBMCs, B-cell-depleted T cells, or T cells were the source of the cDNA or gDNA that made up the material.

Germline V gives CDR1 LNHDA, CDR2 SQIVND (reference sequence). Trimming cost V 1 base and J 2 bases; bases outside gene matches: 11. This CDR3 is built from 19 residues. Some clones are missing from TCRdb's copy, which holds only in-frame ones; the method was immunoSEQ multiplex PCR. This sample yields approximately 300,000 clones, of which around 90% are seen a single time; under 8% belongs to the top ten. The chain couples TRBV19 to TRBJ2-3; TRBD2 aligns across 11 bases. The specimen was peripheral blood. The receptor was derived from a man younger than 30 who had recovered from COVID-19. In DNA, the CDR3 is TGTGCCAGTAGTATAGTCGGGGATTCTAGCGGGAGGATCACAGATACGCAGTATTTT. It is translated as CASSIVGDSSGRITDTQYF.